The clone carrying this T cell receptor (beta chain) occurred a few times. The sample originates from a study of blood T cell repertoires in COVID-19. As for the study in general: Italy, Spain and the United States were the sources of the convalescent and acute COVID-19 samples. PBMCs, B-cell-depleted T cells, or T cells were the source of the cDNA or gDNA that made up the material.

Original methodology: Reference gene primer amplification yielded estimated nucleated cell counts. TCRdb's copy holds only in-frame clones and misses some; the assay was immunoSEQ multiplex PCR. D and trimming were read from the DNA, whereas the V and J calls and clone size are those reported in that table. The sample has some 50,000 clones, approximately 84% seen once; the top ten hold around 30%. Looked up from germline, CDR1 is MNHEY and CDR2 is SVGAGI. There are 14 residues in the CDR3. V was clipped by 7 bases and J by 6 bases, with 16 bases between them. This TCR came from a human donor in a cohort sampled during active COVID-19. The V call is TRBV6-5, the J call TRBJ2-1; possible D gene TRBD1, 5 bases. The sequenced sample consisted of peripheral blood. As DNA, the CDR3 is TGTGCCAGCAAGATCTCCAGGGCCTTCAATGAGCAGTTCTTC. Amino acids: CASKISRAFNEQFF.